Listed below are T cell receptor beta chains from one sample, sequenced in a study of shared clonotypes between healthy human individuals. Method: immunoSEQ multiplex PCR; TCRdb's copy keeps in-frame clones and lacks some. The sample holds about 2.3 million clones, over 90% seen once. The specimen was naive CD4+ T cells from PBMCs. These receptors came from a man aged 18-30 years in good health. Some clones in this sample may be carry-over from other donors' samples. The CDR3 runs from the conserved cysteine through the conserved F or W. The D gene is left open where the match is weak. Size values are once, few and many counts, or a class for expanded clones, and some rows have none.

d_gene,j_gene,v_gene,abundance,CDR3nt,CDR3aa
-,TRBJ1-3,TRBV4-1,-,TGCGCCAGCAGCCTAATACAGGGAAATCTCGGAAACACCATATATTTT,CASSLIQGNLGNTIYF
TRBD2,TRBJ2-5,TRBV5-1,-,TGCGCCAGCAGCTTGCCGAGCGGGGGCACCCAAGAGACCCAGTACTTC,CASSLPSGGTQETQYF
-,TRBJ1-2,TRBV5-1,-,TGCGCCAGCAGCTTGGACTATATCCGTGAAAGGGGCGCTTCCCTTTATGGCTACACCTTC,CASSLDYIRERGASLYGYTF
-,TRBJ1-2,TRBV11-2,-,TGTGCCAGCAGCTTAATATCGACCGGCGGCTATGGCTACACCTTC,CASSLISTGGYGYTF
-,TRBJ2-2,TRBV30,-,TGTGCCTGGAGGTGGGGGAACACCGGGGAGCTGTTTTTT,CAWRWGNTGELFF
TRBD2,TRBJ2-7,TRBV28,-,TGTGCCAGCAGCACTCCGGGCGGGAGTGTGGACGAGCAGTACTTC,CASSTPGGSVDEQYF
-,TRBJ2-3,TRBV6-6,-,TGTGCCAGCAGTTACTGGAACAGGGAAGATACGCAGTATTTT,CASSYWNREDTQYF
-,TRBJ1-1,TRBV28,-,TGTGCCAGCAGGAAGGGCCTAGGAGGTGAAGCTTTCTTT,CASRKGLGGEAFF
TRBD2,TRBJ2-1,TRBV5-1,-,TGCGCCAGCAACGGACTAGCGGGTAGCAATGAGCAGTTCTTC,CASNGLAGSNEQFF
-,TRBJ2-7,TRBV6-5,-,TGTGCCAGCAGTTACCCCCCGGCCCACGAGCAGTACTTC,CASSYPPAHEQYF
TRBD1,TRBJ2-5,TRBV11-3,-,TGTGCCAGCAGCTCGCAAGCGGGACAGGGTTTGGAGACCCAGTACTTC,CASSSQAGQGLETQYF
TRBD2,TRBJ2-7,TRBV4-1,-,TGCGCCAGCAGCCAAACGGGGCTAGCGGGTGAAGAGCAGTACTTC,CASSQTGLAGEEQYF
-,TRBJ2-7,TRBV4-2,-,TGTGCCAGCAGCCAAGATCAGGGACTCGAACACTTC,CASSQDQGLEHF
-,TRBJ1-2,TRBV7-6,-,TGTGCCAGCAGCTTAGCGCGAGGGAGAGGCTACACCTTC,CASSLARGRGYTF
TRBD2,TRBJ2-5,TRBV18,once,TGTGCCAGCTCACCAATGGGACTAGCGGGAGAAAACCAAGAGACCCAGTACTTC,CASSPMGLAGENQETQYF
-,TRBJ2-6,TRBV6-6,-,TGTGCCAGCAGTTACCAGGGACCTGGGGCCAACGTCCTGACTTTC,CASSYQGPGANVLTF
TRBD1,TRBJ1-1,TRBV28,-,TGTGCCAGCAGTTTAACAGGGGGGGTCACTGAAGCTTTCTTT,CASSLTGGVTEAFF
TRBD2,TRBJ2-5,TRBV5-4,-,TGTGCCAGCAGCTGGTCCGGGACTAGCGAGACCCAGTACTTC,CASSWSGTSETQYF
TRBD2,TRBJ2-1,TRBV13,once,TGTGCCAGCAGCCACTTCCGGGACTTCGCTAGCGGGAGCGATGAGCAGTTCTTC,CASSHFRDFASGSDEQFF
-,TRBJ2-1,TRBV18,-,TGTGCCAGCTCAGTCGACAACCACAATGAGCAGTTCTTC,CASSVDNHNEQFF
TRBD1,TRBJ1-4,TRBV7-9,-,TGTGCCAGCAGCCCCAGGGACAGAGAAAAACTGTTTTTT,CASSPRDREKLFF
TRBD1,TRBJ1-5,TRBV28,once,TGTGCCAGCAGCCAGTGGTCGGGACAGTATCAGCCCCAGCATTTT,CASSQWSGQYQPQHF
-,TRBJ1-2,TRBV7-9,once,TGTGCCAGCAGCTTACCCCCGGTTACGACTCGACATTTTGTCTTC,CASSLPPVTTRHFVF
TRBD2,TRBJ2-7,TRBV9,-,TGTGCCAGCAGCGCAGATAGCGGGAGAGTCTACGAGCAGTACTTC,CASSADSGRVYEQYF
-,TRBJ2-7,TRBV18,-,TGTGCCAGCTCAGAACGGTGGGGGGAGCAGTACTTC,CASSERWGEQYF
-,TRBJ2-3,TRBV7-2,-,TGTGCCAGCAGGCCAGTTAGCGATACGCAGTATTTT,CASRPVSDTQYF
TRBD2,TRBJ2-1,TRBV5-4,-,TGTGCCAGCAGCCCAGGGACTAGCAGGAACCATGAGCAGTTCTTC,CASSPGTSRNHEQFF